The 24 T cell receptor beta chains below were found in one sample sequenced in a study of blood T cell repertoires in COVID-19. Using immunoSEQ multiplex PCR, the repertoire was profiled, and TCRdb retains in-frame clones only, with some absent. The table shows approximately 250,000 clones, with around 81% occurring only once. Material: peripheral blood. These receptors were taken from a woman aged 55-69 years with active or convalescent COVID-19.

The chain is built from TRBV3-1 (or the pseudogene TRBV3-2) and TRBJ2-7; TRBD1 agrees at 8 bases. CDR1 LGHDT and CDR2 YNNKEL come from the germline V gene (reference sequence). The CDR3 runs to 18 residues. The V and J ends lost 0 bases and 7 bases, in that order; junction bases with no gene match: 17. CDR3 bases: TGTGCCAGCAGCCAAGAGGGAGGACGGGGACAGGAGCCGGGGGAGCAGTACGTC. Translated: CASSQEGGRGQEPGEQYV.

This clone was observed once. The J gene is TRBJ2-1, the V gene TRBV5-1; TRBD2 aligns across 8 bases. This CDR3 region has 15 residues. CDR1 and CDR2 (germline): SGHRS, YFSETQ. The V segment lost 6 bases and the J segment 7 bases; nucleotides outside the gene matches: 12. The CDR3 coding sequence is TGCGCCAGCAACAAGTTGTCTAGCGGGTTTAATGAGCAGTTCTTC. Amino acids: CASNKLSSGFNEQFF. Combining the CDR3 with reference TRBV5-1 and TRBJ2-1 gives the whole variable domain KAGVTQTPRYLIKTRGQQVTLSCSPISGHRSVSWYQQTPGQGLQFLFEYFSETQRNKGNFPGRFSGRQFSNSRSEMNVSTLELGDSALYLCASNKLSSGFNEQFFGPGTRLTVL.

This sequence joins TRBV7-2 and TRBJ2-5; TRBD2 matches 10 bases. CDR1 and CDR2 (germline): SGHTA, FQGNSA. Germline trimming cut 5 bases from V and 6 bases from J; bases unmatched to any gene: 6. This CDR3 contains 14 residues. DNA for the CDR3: TGTGCCAGCAGCCAGGGACTAGCGAGCCAGACCCAGTACTTC. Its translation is CASSQGLASQTQYF.

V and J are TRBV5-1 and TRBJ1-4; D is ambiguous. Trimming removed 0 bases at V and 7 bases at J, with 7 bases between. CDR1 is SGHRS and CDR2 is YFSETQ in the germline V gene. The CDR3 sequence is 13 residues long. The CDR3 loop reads CASSLDTSEKLFF. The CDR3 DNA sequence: TGCGCCAGCAGCTTGGATACTTCTGAAAAACTGTTTTTT. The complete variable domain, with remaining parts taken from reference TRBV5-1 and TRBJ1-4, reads KAGVTQTPRYLIKTRGQQVTLSCSPISGHRSVSWYQQTPGQGLQFLFEYFSETQRNKGNFPGRFSGRQFSNSRSEMNVSTLELGDSALYLCASSLDTSEKLFFGSGTQLSVL.

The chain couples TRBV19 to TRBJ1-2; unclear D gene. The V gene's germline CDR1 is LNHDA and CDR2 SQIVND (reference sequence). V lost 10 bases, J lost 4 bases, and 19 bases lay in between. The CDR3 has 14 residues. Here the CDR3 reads CATSTEEGIYGYTF. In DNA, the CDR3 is TGTGCCACCTCCACGGAGGAGGGTATCTATGGCTACACCTTC.

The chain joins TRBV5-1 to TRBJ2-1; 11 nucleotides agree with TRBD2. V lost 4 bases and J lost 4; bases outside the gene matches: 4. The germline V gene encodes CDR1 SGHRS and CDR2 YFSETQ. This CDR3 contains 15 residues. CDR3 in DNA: TGCGCCAGCAGCGTGGGACTAGCGGAATACAATGAGCAGTTCTTC. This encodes CASSVGLAEYNEQFF.

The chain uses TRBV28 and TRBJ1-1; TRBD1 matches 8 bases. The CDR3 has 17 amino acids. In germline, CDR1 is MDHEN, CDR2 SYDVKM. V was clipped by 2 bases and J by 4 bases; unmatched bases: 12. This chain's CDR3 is CASSLGQGMRRGTEAFF. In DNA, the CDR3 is TGTGCCAGCAGTTTAGGACAGGGAATGAGGAGGGGCACTGAAGCTTTCTTT.

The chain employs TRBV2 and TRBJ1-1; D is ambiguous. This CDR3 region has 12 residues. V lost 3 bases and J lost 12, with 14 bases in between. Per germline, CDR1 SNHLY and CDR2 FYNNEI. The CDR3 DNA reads TGTGCCAGCAGTGAGGGCAGCCCGGGGACTTTCTTT. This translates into CASSEGSPGTFF.

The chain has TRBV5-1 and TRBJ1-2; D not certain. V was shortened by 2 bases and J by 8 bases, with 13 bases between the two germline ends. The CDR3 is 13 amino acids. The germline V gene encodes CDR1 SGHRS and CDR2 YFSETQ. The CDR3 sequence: CASSFISGKGYTF. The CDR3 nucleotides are TGCGCCAGCAGCTTCATTTCGGGGAAAGGCTACACCTTC.

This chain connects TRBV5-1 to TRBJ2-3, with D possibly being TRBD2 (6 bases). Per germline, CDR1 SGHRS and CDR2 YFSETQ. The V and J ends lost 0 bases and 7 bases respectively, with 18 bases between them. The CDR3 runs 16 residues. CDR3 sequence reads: CASSLVMGDSTHTQYF. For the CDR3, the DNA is TGCGCCAGCAGCTTGGTTATGGGGGACTCAACGCATACGCAGTATTTT.

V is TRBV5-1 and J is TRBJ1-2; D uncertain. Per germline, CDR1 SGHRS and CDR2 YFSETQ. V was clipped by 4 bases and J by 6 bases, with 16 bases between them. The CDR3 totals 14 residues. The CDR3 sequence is CASSTQLAFDGYTF. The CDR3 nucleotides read TGCGCCAGCAGCACTCAACTAGCGTTTGATGGCTACACCTTC.

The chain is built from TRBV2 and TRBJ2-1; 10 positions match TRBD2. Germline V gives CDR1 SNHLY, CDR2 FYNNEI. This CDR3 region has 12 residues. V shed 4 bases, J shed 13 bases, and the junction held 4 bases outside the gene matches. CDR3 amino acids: CASSGAGGHQFF. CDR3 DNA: TGTGCCAGCAGTGGAGCGGGGGGGCATCAGTTCTTC.

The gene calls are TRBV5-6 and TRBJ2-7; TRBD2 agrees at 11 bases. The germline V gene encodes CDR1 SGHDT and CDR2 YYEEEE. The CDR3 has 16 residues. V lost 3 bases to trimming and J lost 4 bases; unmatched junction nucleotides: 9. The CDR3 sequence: CASSSLPLAGEYEQYF. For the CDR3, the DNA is TGTGCCAGCAGCTCGCTCCCACTAGCGGGAGAATACGAGCAGTACTTC.

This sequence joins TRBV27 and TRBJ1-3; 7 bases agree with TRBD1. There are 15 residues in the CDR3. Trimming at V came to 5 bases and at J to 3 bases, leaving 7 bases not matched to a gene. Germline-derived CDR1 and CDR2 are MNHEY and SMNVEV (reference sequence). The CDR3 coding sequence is TGTGCCAGCAGTAAAAGGACAGGCTTTGGAAACACCATATATTTT. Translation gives CASSKRTGFGNTIYF.

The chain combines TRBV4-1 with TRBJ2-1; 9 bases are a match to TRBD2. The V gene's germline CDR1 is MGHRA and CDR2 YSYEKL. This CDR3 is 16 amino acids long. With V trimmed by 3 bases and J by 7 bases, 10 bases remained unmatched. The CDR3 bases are TGCGCCAGCAGCCATGCCCTTAGCGGGAGAGTAAATGAGCAGTTCTTC. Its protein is CASSHALSGRVNEQFF.

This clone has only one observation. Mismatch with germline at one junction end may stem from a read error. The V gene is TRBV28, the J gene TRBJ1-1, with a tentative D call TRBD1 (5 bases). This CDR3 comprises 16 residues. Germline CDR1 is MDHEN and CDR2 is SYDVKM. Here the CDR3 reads CPSTSRGVRAGEGTFF. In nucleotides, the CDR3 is TGTCCCAGCACTAGCCGGGGGGTCCGGGCCGGGGAGGGGACTTTCTTT.

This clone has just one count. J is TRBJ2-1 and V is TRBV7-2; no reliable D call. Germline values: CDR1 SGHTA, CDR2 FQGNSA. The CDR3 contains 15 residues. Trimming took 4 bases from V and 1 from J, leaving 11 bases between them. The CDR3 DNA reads TGTGCCAGCAGCTCGGTAGCCGCTTCCTACAATGAGCAGTTCTTC. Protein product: CASSSVAASYNEQFF.

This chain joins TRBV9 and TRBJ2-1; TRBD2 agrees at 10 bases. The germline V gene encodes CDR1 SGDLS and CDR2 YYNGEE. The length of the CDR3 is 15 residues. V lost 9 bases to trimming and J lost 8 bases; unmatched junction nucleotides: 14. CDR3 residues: CAILALAGVGDEQFF. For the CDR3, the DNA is TGTGCCATCCTTGCCCTAGCGGGAGTTGGCGATGAGCAGTTCTTC.

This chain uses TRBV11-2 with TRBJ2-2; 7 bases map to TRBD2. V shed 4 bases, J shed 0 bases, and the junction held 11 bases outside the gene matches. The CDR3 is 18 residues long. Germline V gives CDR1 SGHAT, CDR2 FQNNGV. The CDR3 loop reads CASSSEGGPTPNTGELFF. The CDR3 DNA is TGTGCCAGCAGCTCGGAGGGAGGGCCAACGCCGAACACCGGGGAGCTGTTTTTT.

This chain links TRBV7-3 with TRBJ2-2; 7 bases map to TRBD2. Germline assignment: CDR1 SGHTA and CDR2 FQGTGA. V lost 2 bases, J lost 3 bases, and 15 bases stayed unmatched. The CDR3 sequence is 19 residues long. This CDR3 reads CASSLASSGSLRDTGELFF. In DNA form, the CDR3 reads TGTGCCAGCAGCTTAGCGAGTAGCGGGTCGTTACGGGACACCGGGGAGCTGTTTTTT.

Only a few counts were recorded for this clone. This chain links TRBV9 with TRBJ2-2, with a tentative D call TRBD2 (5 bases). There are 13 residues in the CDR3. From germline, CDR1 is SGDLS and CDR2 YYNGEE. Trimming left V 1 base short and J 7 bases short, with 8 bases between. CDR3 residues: CASSVSEGGELFF. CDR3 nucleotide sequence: TGTGCCAGCAGCGTATCCGAGGGCGGGGAGCTGTTTTTT.

CDR3 in DNA: TGCGCCAGCAGCCAAGACCCAGGGGGGTTTGGGATTCTGAGCTCTGGAAACACCATATATTTT. Its protein is CASSQDPGGFGILSSGNTIYF. This chain joins TRBV4-1 and TRBJ1-3, with 7 positions matching TRBD1. The length of the CDR3 is 21 residues. Germline trimming cut 0 bases from V and 0 bases from J; bases unmatched to any gene: 17. Per the germline V gene, CDR1 is MGHRA and CDR2 is YSYEKL.

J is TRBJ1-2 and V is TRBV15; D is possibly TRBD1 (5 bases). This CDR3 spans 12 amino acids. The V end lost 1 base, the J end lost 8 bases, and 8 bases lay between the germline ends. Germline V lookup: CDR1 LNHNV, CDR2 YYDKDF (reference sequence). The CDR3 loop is CATSRATAGYTF. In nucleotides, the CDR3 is TGTGCCACCAGCAGAGCGACAGCCGGCTACACCTTC.

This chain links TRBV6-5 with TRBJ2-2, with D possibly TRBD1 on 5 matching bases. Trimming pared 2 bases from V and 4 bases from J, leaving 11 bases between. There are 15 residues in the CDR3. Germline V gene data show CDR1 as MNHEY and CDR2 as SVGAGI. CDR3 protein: CASSYDGAPTGELFF. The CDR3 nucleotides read TGTGCCAGCAGTTACGATGGGGCGCCCACCGGGGAGCTGTTTTTT.